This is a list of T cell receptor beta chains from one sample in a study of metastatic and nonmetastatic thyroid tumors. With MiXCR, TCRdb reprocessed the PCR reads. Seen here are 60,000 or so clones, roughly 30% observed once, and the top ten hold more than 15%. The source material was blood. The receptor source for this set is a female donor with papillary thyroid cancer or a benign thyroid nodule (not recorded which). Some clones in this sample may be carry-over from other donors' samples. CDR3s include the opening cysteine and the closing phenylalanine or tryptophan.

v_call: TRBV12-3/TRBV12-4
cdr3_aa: CASSKGGDTQYF

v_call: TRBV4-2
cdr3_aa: CASSPGQTLDTQYF

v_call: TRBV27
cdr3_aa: CASSSGNRAGELFF

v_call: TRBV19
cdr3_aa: CASSLQPHYGYTF

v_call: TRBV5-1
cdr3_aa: CASSLADNGTGRPGELFF

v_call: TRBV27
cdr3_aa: CASSLLPGANVLTF

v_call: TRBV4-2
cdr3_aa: CASSQETGYEQYF

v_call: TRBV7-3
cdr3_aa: CASSRGQLNSPLHF

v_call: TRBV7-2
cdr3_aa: CASSLKGTYEQYF

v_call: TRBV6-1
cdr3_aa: CASKSGEGSPLHF